Presented here are 6 T cell receptor beta chains from one specimen sequenced in a study. TCRdb redid the calling of the RT-PCR reads with MiXCR, one entry per CDR3 protein. This table holds more than 550,000 distinct CDR3 sequences, approximately 15% found once. The source material was memory CD4+ T cells from blood. Receptors were obtained from a female donor in good health, serving as a healthy control.

This clonotype was counted at least ten times. The chain carries TRBV29-1 and TRBJ2-1; D perhaps matches TRBD1 (6 bases). CDR1 is SQVTM, CDR2 ANQGSEA, per germline. V was cut by 8 bases and J by 5 bases, with 19 bases left in between. The CDR3 covers 14 residues. CDR3 amino acids: CSTRGTYKDNEQFF. The CDR3 nucleotides read TGCAGCACCCGAGGGACATATAAGGACAATGAGCAGTTCTTC.

The V call is TRBV4-3, the J call TRBJ1-6; a possible D gene is TRBD1 (5 bases). Germline lookup yields CDR1 LGHNA and CDR2 YSLEER. This CDR3 has 17 residues. The V end lost 0 bases, the J end lost 6 bases, and 15 bases lay between the germline ends. DNA of the CDR3: TGCGCCAGCAGCCAAGAGGCGGGACTGTGGATTAATTCACCCCTCCACTTT. Translating it yields CASSQEAGLWINSPLHF.

The V gene is TRBV6-6, the J gene TRBJ2-7; the D gene is possibly TRBD2 (5 bases). The CDR3 has 14 residues. Germline-derived CDR1 and CDR2 are MNHNY and SVGAGI (reference sequence). V lost 5 bases and J lost 0, with 11 bases in between. CDR3 amino acids: CASSVQRHSYEQYF. Written as DNA, the CDR3 is TGTGCCAGCAGTGTCCAGCGGCACTCCTACGAGCAGTACTTC.

In this sample, this clonotype turned up a few times. J is TRBJ1-2 and V is TRBV28; TRBD1 agrees at 7 bases. V gave up 7 bases and J gave up 3 bases; unmatched junction bases: 8. This CDR3 spans 14 amino acids. From germline, CDR1 is MDHEN and CDR2 SYDVKM. Here the CDR3 DNA reads TGTGCCAGCAAACGAACAGGGGCCTACTATGGCTACACCTTC. Its protein is CASKRTGAYYGYTF.

This chain joins TRBV25-1 and TRBJ1-5; D is ambiguous. Per germline, CDR1 MGHDK and CDR2 SYGVNS. Between the trimmed V and J ends, which lost 1 base and 0 bases, there was a span of 10 bases. CDR3 length: 16 amino acids. CDR3 sequence: CASSELGSSSNQPQHF. CDR3 in DNA: TGTGCCAGCAGTGAATTAGGGTCTTCTAGCAATCAGCCCCAGCATTTT.

V usage is TRBV20-1 and J usage is TRBJ2-1; TRBD2 matches at 12 bases. Per germline, CDR1 DFQATT and CDR2 SNEGSKA (reference sequence). The trim removed 1 base at V and 8 bases at J, leaving 3 bases unmatched. The CDR3 covers 14 residues. This CDR3 is CSARATSGSDEQFF. CDR3 DNA: TGCAGTGCTAGAGCGACTAGCGGGAGCGATGAGCAGTTCTTC.